Listed below are T cell receptor beta chains from one sample, sequenced in a study of identifying expanded T cells in peripheral blood. Profiled with immunoSEQ multiplex PCR; TCRdb holds only in-frame clones, not every one. The sample gives roughly 100,000 clones, about 83% of which show up once; 17% is in the top ten. Material for sequencing was blood. The receptors here all came from a person between 18 and 75 years old in good health. The CDR3 runs from the conserved cysteine through the conserved F or W. A D gene is named only where the DNA matches it firmly. Not all rows give a size; the values are once, few, many and, for expanded clones, a class.

j_call v_call d_call clone_size cdr3_nt cdr3_aa
TRBJ2-1 TRBV7-6 . . TGTGCCAGCAGCTTAGCCGGATTCAATGAGCAGTTCTTC CASSLAGFNEQFF
TRBJ1-1 TRBV5-6 . . TGTGCCAGCAGCTTGCGACAGAGGCTCGTCCTGAACACTGAAGCTTTCTTT CASSLRQRLVLNTEAFF
TRBJ2-5 TRBV18 . . TGTGCCAGCTCACCGAACGATTCAGAGCAAGAGACCCAGTACTTC CASSPNDSEQETQYF
TRBJ2-3 TRBV10-2 . . TGCGCCAGCAGTTGGGCAGATACGCAGTATTTT CASSWADTQYF
TRBJ1-1 TRBV11-2 . . TGTGCCAGCAGCTTAAGTGCAGGTCGGAACACTGAAGCTTTCTTT CASSLSAGRNTEAFF
TRBJ2-2 TRBV7-7 . . TGTGCCAGCAGCTTAGTTCACGGGGAGCTGTTTTTT CASSLVHGELFF
TRBJ1-1 TRBV10-1 TRBD1 . TGCGCCAGCAGTGAGTCCCCGGGACAGGACGAAGCTTTCTTT CASSESPGQDEAFF
TRBJ2-5 TRBV4-2 TRBD2 few TGTGCCAGCAGCCAAGCCTCTTGGGTGGGGCGGGGGATCCCGGGGGGCCAAGAGACCCAGTACTTC CASSQASWVGRGIPGGQETQYF
TRBJ1-2 TRBV7-8 . . TGTGCCAGCAGCTTTCAGGGAAACTATGGCTACACCTTC CASSFQGNYGYTF
TRBJ2-7 TRBV7-9 . . TGTGCCAGCAGCTTAGATCCAGGGAGCGAGCAGTACTTC CASSLDPGSEQYF
TRBJ1-5 TRBV18 TRBD1 . TGTGCCAGCTCACCCCAGGGGGATCAGCCCCAGCATTTT CASSPQGDQPQHF